This T cell receptor (beta chain) was found in a study of T-cell memory formation after mild COVID-19. General study findings and limits: A balance of CD4 and CD8 characterized clones contracting day 15 to 85, whereas later expanders leaned CD4+.

Germline CDR1 reads MNHEY; CDR2 reads SVGAGI. CDR3 length: 14 amino acids. Trimming took 2 bases from V and 4 from J, leaving 8 bases between them. In TCRdb, the 5' RACE reads were re-called with MiXCR into one record per CDR3 protein. The table shows around 340,000 distinct CDR3 sequences, with 20% to 25% occurring only once. About this clonotype: Its antigen is still unknown.

The TCR comes from an adult woman who had mild COVID-19 (a few samples of this study predate the infection). Cell type and time point are not known. The rearrangement uses TRBV6-5 and TRBJ2-2; D not resolved. The sample comprised PBMCs or a T cell subset sorted from them (not recorded which). The CDR3 nucleotides read TGTGCCAGCAGTTACCAGCAAGCCACCGGGGAGCTGTTTTTT. Its translation is CASSYQQATGELFF.